The 29 T cell receptor beta chains below were found in one sample sequenced in a study of molecular identifiers for immune sequencing clone quantification. TCRdb called the PCR reads again in MiXCR, with one record for every CDR3 protein. This sample yields 75,000 to 100,000 distinct CDR3 sequences, of which roughly 19% are seen a single time; around 0.91% belongs to the top ten. The specimen sequenced was naive CD8+ T cells from blood, with Jurkat cell RNA spiked in. The subset here: FACS-sorted CD8+CD4-CCR7+CD45RA+ naive T cells. Every receptor here comes from a human donor in good health. Some libraries in this study had Jurkat cell RNA spiked in.

In this sample, this clonotype turned up many times. The J gene is TRBJ2-3, the V gene TRBV2; D is ambiguous. The length of the CDR3 is 15 residues. V was clipped by 3 bases and J by 0 bases, with 10 bases between them. Germline CDR1 is SNHLY and CDR2 is FYNNEI. CDR3 amino acids: CASSDVRKSTDTQYF. In nucleotides, the CDR3 is TGTGCCAGCAGTGATGTAAGGAAGAGCACAGATACGCAGTATTTT.

This clonotype was picked up a small number of times. This sequence joins TRBV12-3 or TRBV12-4 and TRBJ2-5, with TRBD2 matching 7 bases. Unmatched junction bases numbered 18, after V lost 3 bases and J lost 2 bases. This CDR3 has 19 amino acids. CDR3 nucleotide sequence: TGTGCCAGCAGTTTGTGGGGTAGCCTTGGGGAGGGCGAACAAGAGACCCAGTACTTC. Translating it yields CASSLWGSLGEGEQETQYF.

This chain connects TRBV5-5 to TRBJ2-1; D is undetermined. V was pared by 0 bases and J by 6 bases, with 13 bases between. Germline CDR1 is SGHKS and CDR2 is YYEKEE (reference sequence). The CDR3 runs 15 residues. CDR3 amino acids: CASSLGPSGGNEQFF. The CDR3 DNA reads as TGTGCCAGCAGCTTGGGACCGTCAGGCGGCAATGAGCAGTTCTTC.

This clonotype was seen at least ten times. The chain joins TRBV7-9 to TRBJ2-2, with 8 nucleotides matching TRBD1. The CDR3 is 17 residues long. Per the germline V gene, CDR1 is SEHNR and CDR2 is FQNEAQ (reference sequence). The J segment lost 2 bases and the V segment lost 5 bases, leaving 10 bases of the junction unmatched. CDR3 amino acids: CASSPPRGQGNTGELFF. DNA for the CDR3: TGTGCCAGCAGCCCCCCCAGGGGGCAGGGAAACACCGGGGAGCTGTTTTTT.

This clonotype has ten or more counts. This sequence joins TRBV12-3 or TRBV12-4 and TRBJ2-2, with 12 bases aligning to TRBD1. V lost 6 bases to trimming and J lost 6 bases; unmatched junction nucleotides: 5. CDR3 length: 15 amino acids. The CDR3 is CASRGDRGLAGELFF. CDR3 bases: TGTGCCAGCAGGGGGGACAGGGGGCTGGCCGGGGAGCTGTTTTTT.

On this clonotype: A much larger clonotype is one base distant, so this may be a read error. The gene calls are TRBV28 and TRBJ2-7, with a weak D call TRBD2 (5 bases). The CDR3 consists of 13 residues. Germline assignment: CDR1 MDHEN and CDR2 SYDVKM. CDR3 residues: CASRPEATYGQYF. The CDR3 DNA reads TGTGCCAGCCGCCCGGAGGCGACCTACGGGCAGTACTTC.

This clonotype was seen at least ten times. V gene TRBV4-3 combines with J gene TRBJ1-6; D is perhaps TRBD1 (5 bases). Germline loops: CDR1 LGHNA, CDR2 YSLEER. The CDR3 sequence is 14 residues long. Trimming took off 1 base at V and 5 bases at J, with 6 bases between the two ends. CDR3 sequence (DNA): TGCGCCAGCAGCCAAGGACAGCATAATTCACCCCTCCACTTT. Protein product: CASSQGQHNSPLHF.

The sample holds many counts of this clonotype. This chain uses TRBV6-5 with TRBJ2-2; TRBD1 is a possible D gene (5 bases). There are 12 residues in the CDR3. The germline V gene has CDR1 MNHEY and CDR2 SVGAGI. V lost 10 bases and J 2 bases, leaving 8 bases between the germline ends. The CDR3 reads CAIRTNTGELFF. DNA for the CDR3: TGTGCCATTAGGACAAACACCGGGGAGCTGTTTTTT.

The chain carries TRBV20-1 and TRBJ2-7; TRBD2 agrees at 7 bases. Per the germline V gene, CDR1 is DFQATT and CDR2 is SNEGSKA (reference sequence). Trimming removed 1 base from V and 7 bases from J; junction bases left unmatched: 16. The CDR3 totals 16 residues. DNA of the CDR3: TGCAGTGCTAGAGCCTCTAGGGCTAGCGGCTGGGGGGAGCAGTACTTC. This encodes CSARASRASGWGEQYF.

This clonotype has just a few counts. The conserved phenylalanine or tryptophan is not found at the CDR3 terminus, so this likely reflects a read error. The gene calls are TRBV20-1 and TRBJ2-5, with 13 bases lining up with TRBD2. Germline V gene sequence: CDR1 DFQATT, CDR2 SNEGSKA (reference sequence). CDR3 length: 15 amino acids. V dropped 4 bases and J dropped 3; count of bases not matched to a gene: 5. CDR3: CSAIGTSGGEETQYC. Written as DNA, the CDR3 is TGCAGTGCTATTGGAACTAGCGGGGGGGAAGAGACCCAGTACTGC.

This clonotype was found a few times. The rearrangement joins TRBV7-9 to TRBJ2-7, with D possibly matching TRBD2 (6 bases). The length of the CDR3 is 14 residues. V lost 5 bases to trimming and J lost 3 bases, with 14 bases between them. Germline V gene lookup returns CDR1 SEHNR and CDR2 FQNEAQ (reference sequence). Here the CDR3 DNA reads TGTGCCAGCAGCCCTCCGGGGACTTACTACGAGCAGTACTTC. Translation gives CASSPPGTYYEQYF.

Points on this clonotype: A much larger clone lies one base from this, so it may be a read error. The J gene is TRBJ2-7, the V gene TRBV29-1; D is uncertain. Germline lookup yields CDR1 SQVTM and CDR2 ANQGSEA. V was cut by 4 bases and J by 4 bases, with 14 bases left in between. This CDR3 is 13 amino acids long. The CDR3 DNA reads as TGCAGCGTTGCTAACAATCCCCCATACGAGCAGTACTTC. Translation gives CSVANNPPYEQYF.

This clonotype showed up many times. The genes are TRBV5-1 and TRBJ2-3; 8 positions match TRBD1. V trimming: 5 bases; J trimming: 2 bases; junction bases outside the gene matches: 7. CDR1 SGHRS and CDR2 YFSETQ come from the germline V gene. CDR3 length: 15 residues. For the CDR3, the DNA is TGCGCCAGCAGTCTCGGACAGGGCAACACAGATACGCAGTATTTT. Protein product: CASSLGQGNTDTQYF.

This clonotype was counted at least ten times. The rearrangement joins TRBV30 to TRBJ2-7, with unresolved D. CDR3 length: 14 amino acids. Trimming removed 1 base from V and 2 bases from J, with 12 bases in between. Germline values: CDR1 GTSNPN, CDR2 SVGIG (reference sequence). The CDR3 DNA follows: TGTGCCTGGAGTGACGGACCTGGGGCCTACGAGCAGTACTTC. This gives the protein CAWSDGPGAYEQYF.

Turning to this clonotype: A junction end diverges from the germline sequence, so it may reflect a read error. The genes are TRBV2 and TRBJ1-4, with D perhaps matching TRBD1 (6 bases). Germline values: CDR1 SNHLY, CDR2 FYNNEI. CDR3 size: 15 residues. The CDR3 region is CASSGEGTTNEKLSF. The DNA of the CDR3 is TGTGCCAGCAGTGGAGAGGGGACAACTAATGAAAAACTGTCTTTT.

Here the CDR3 reads CASSYRGRQETQYF. Written as DNA, the CDR3 is TGTGCCAGCAGTTACAGGGGCAGACAAGAGACCCAGTACTTC. The genes are TRBV6-2 or TRBV6-3 and TRBJ2-5; D possibly corresponds to TRBD1 (5 bases). Trimming pared 2 bases from V and 2 bases from J, leaving 9 bases between. Germline CDR1 and CDR2: MNHEY and SVGEGT. This CDR3 region has 14 residues.

This clonotype was seen repeatedly, ten times or more. No DNA is shown, since the ends of the CDR3 on it are uncertain; the CDR3 is the one TCRdb lists. J is TRBJ1-2 and V is TRBV30. Both ends counted, the CDR3 spans 11 residues. The germline gives CDR1 GTSNPN, CDR2 SVGIG (reference sequence). CDR3 sequence reads: CAWWAGGSFTF.

This clonotype came up many times. The CDR3 reads CASSLYGTGGSGQPQHF. CDR3 nucleotide sequence: TGTGCCAGCAGTTTATACGGGACAGGAGGTTCCGGACAGCCCCAGCATTTT. J is TRBJ1-5 and V is TRBV27, with TRBD1 identical over 8 bases. The junction had 12 bases not matched to a gene; V was cut back by 1 base and J by 7 bases. Germline CDR1 and CDR2: MNHEY and SMNVEV (reference sequence). The CDR3 loop spans 17 amino acids.

This clonotype was counted ten times or more. The chain is built from TRBV6-2 or TRBV6-3 and TRBJ2-1; a possible D gene is TRBD2 (6 bases). CDR3 length: 14 residues. V lost 5 bases and J 0 bases, leaving 8 bases between the germline ends. CDR1 is MNHEY and CDR2 is SVGEGT in the germline V gene. The CDR3 sequence: CASSAGFSYNEQFF. CDR3 bases: TGTGCCAGCAGTGCGGGATTCTCCTACAATGAGCAGTTCTTC.

The table lists this clonotype with many counts. The chain carries TRBV7-9 and TRBJ2-2, with TRBD1 matching 9 bases. In germline, CDR1 is SEHNR, CDR2 FQNEAQ (reference sequence). CDR3 length equals 16 residues. J gave up 5 bases and V 4 bases, and 8 bases lay outside the gene matches. DNA for the CDR3: TGTGCCAGCAGCTCGAACAGGGGGCTGCGGACCGGGGAGCTGTTTTTT. Residues: CASSSNRGLRTGELFF.

In this sample, this clonotype turned up many times. J is TRBJ2-1 and V is TRBV27, with D possibly TRBD1 on 5 matching bases. CDR1 is MNHEY and CDR2 is SMNVEV in the germline V gene (reference sequence). Trimming took off 7 bases at V and 10 bases at J, with 11 bases between the two ends. The CDR3 runs to 11 residues. This chain's CDR3 is CASTKDTEQFF. DNA of the CDR3: TGTGCCAGCACCAAGGACACGGAGCAGTTCTTC.

This clonotype was detected many times. This sequence joins TRBV6-2 or TRBV6-3 and TRBJ1-2; no reliable D call. This CDR3 is 11 amino acids long. Germline V gene sequence: CDR1 MNHEY, CDR2 SVGEGT. V gave up 3 bases and J gave up 10 bases, with 9 bases separating them. The CDR3 spells CASSYGVVYTF. DNA of the CDR3: TGTGCCAGCAGTTATGGAGTAGTCTACACCTTC.

This clonotype turned up a few times. CDR3 amino acids: CASSPSGTPYNEQFF. The CDR3 DNA reads as TGTGCCAGCAGTCCCTCCGGGACACCCTACAATGAGCAGTTCTTC. The chain employs TRBV6-2 or TRBV6-3 and TRBJ2-1; tentative D call: TRBD1 (6 bases). Trimming took off 5 bases at V and 2 bases at J, with 13 bases between the two ends. This CDR3 has 15 residues. CDR1 MNHEY and CDR2 SVGEGT come from the germline V gene.

This clonotype has at least ten counts. V usage is TRBV3-1 and J usage is TRBJ2-5; D unresolved. Germline V lookup: CDR1 LGHDT, CDR2 YNNKEL (reference sequence). This CDR3 is 16 amino acids long. V lost 0 bases and J 2 bases, leaving 13 bases between the germline ends. In nucleotides, the CDR3 is TGTGCCAGCAGCCAAGATTACCCAACAGATCAAGAGACCCAGTACTTC. Translated: CASSQDYPTDQETQYF.

This clonotype has a count of ten or more. The chain has TRBV19 and TRBJ2-5, with 7 nucleotides matching TRBD1. J was trimmed by 5 bases and V by 7 bases; bases with no gene match: 22. CDR3 length equals 18 residues. Germline assignment: CDR1 LNHDA and CDR2 SQIVND (reference sequence). The CDR3 coding sequence is TGTGCCAGTATGCAATCAATCGGGACAGTTAGCTCCTTGGAGACCCAGTACTTC. Residues: CASMQSIGTVSSLETQYF.

On this clonotype: One junction end disagrees with the germline gene, perhaps due to a read error. Written as DNA, the CDR3 is TGTGCCAGCTCCGCTTCTAGCGGAGATACGCAGTGTTTC. This codes for CASSASSGDTQCF. The chain is built from TRBV7-9 and TRBJ2-3; 7 positions agree with TRBD2. Germline CDR1 reads SEHNR; CDR2 reads FQNEAQ (reference sequence). CDR3 length: 13 residues.

This clonotype has at least ten counts. The chain carries TRBV7-6 and TRBJ2-5; D uncertain. With 5 bases removed from V and 1 base from J, the gap between germline ends came to 5 bases. CDR3 length: 12 residues. In germline, CDR1 is SGHVS, CDR2 FNYEAQ. CDR3 protein: CASSPPQETQYF. The DNA of the CDR3 is TGTGCCAGCAGCCCGCCCCAAGAGACCCAGTACTTC.

Here the CDR3 DNA reads TGCAGCCCATACTTAGGCGGGGATAGATTCAATGAGCAGTTCTTC. It specifies CSPYLGGDRFNEQFF. The J gene is TRBJ2-1, the V gene TRBV29-1, with D tentatively TRBD2 (6 bases). The germline V gene has CDR1 SQVTM and CDR2 ANQGSEA. The CDR3 is made up of 15 amino acids. The V gene lost 8 bases and the J gene lost 6 bases, with 23 bases spanning the gap.

Ten or more counts support this clonotype. The chain employs TRBV5-5 and TRBJ1-1; possibly TRBD1 for D (5 bases). V lost 4 bases and J lost 4, with 20 bases in between. This CDR3 has 16 amino acids. Germline values: CDR1 SGHKS, CDR2 YYEKEE (reference sequence). In nucleotides, the CDR3 is TGTGCCAGCAGCCCGCCGCCTGGGGACCCATCCACTGAAGCTTTCTTT. Translated, it gives CASSPPPGDPSTEAFF. The variable domain in full, with the rest retrieved from reference TRBV5-5 and TRBJ1-1, is DAGVTQSPTHLIKTRGQQVTLRCSPISGHKSVSWYQQVLGQGPQFIFQYYEKEERGRGNFPDRFSARQFPNYSSELNVNALLLGDSALYLCASSPPPGDPSTEAFFGQGTRLTVV.